This T cell receptor (beta chain) is drawn from a study of blood T cell repertoires in COVID-19 (dated by TCRdb to about 2020). About the full investigation: Samples covering the acute and convalescent phases of COVID-19 were provided by collaborators in the United States, Italy and Spain. HLA class I and class II types, where available, came from metadata supplied by the sample provider rather than from assay-based typing. The repertoires were made available in a free public database intended to serve as a resource for research on the immune response to SARS-CoV-2. Nearly every sample came with metadata listing a de-identified subject ID, COVID-19 status, age in years and sex. The material from the prospective study consisted of cDNA or gDNA derived from T cells, B-cell-depleted T cells, or PBMCs. The dataset comprised deeply sampled blood TCRbeta repertoires from subjects exposed to, actively infected with, or recovered from COVID-19. The samples were drawn from two sources: the first 160 participants of the ongoing ImmuneRACE study, and 1,000 to 1,500 subjects contributed by 6 global collaborators. What the study reported, not specific to this receptor: The amount of clinical and demographic metadata varied by source and participant and was provided uncurated.

Comments on this clone: It has no known antigen specificity. No much larger clonotype is one base removed from it; base qualities were not supplied. Other DNA sequences in the same sample also yield this CDR3.

TCRbeta CDR3 regions were amplified from genomic DNA using the immunoSEQ Assay, a bias-controlled multiplex PCR. In the original analysis: Within the assay, amplification of reference gene primers was used to estimate how many nucleated cells each sample contained. To quantify the absolute abundance of each unique TCRbeta CDR3 rearrangement, sequence reads were collapsed and filtered. For each sample, productive Simpson clonality was calculated as the square root of Simpson's diversity index over productive rearrangements. Not all clones reach the TCRdb copy of this immuneACCESS table, which keeps in-frame sequences only. Checked studies attribute under half of the gap to unresolved V genes and leave the rest unexplained. V and J calls and clone size are copied from that table; D and trimming were computed from the DNA. The sample table lists about 230,000 clones, about 87% of them with a count of one. The ten most abundant clones make up about 2.5% of the sample.

Enrolling through a virtual design, the prospective study's participants ranged in age from roughly 18 to 95 years and lived across some 23 United States geographic areas. In the prospective study, cohorts were assigned on the basis of participant-reported clinical history obtained from a screening survey and a study questionnaire. In the prospective study, mobile phlebotomists collected whole blood, serum and a nasopharyngeal or oropharyngeal swab from each participant. Prospective study participants could optionally give additional blood draws and questionnaires over an approximately two-month period. Blood samples from the prospective study were shipped frozen or at room temperature prior to DNA extraction. Specimen: PBMCs or T cells enriched from blood (not recorded which). The receptor was isolated from a woman in her thirties or forties with acute COVID-19.

The DNA sequence is given as TGTGCCAGCAGCTTACGCCAGGGGGGTGAAAAACTGTTTTTT. It translates as CASSLRQGGEKLFF. The sequence joins TRBV7-2 to TRBJ1-4, with 7 central nucleotides matching TRBD1. The germline V gene yields SGHTA for CDR1 and FQGNSA for CDR2. Compared with germline, V lacks 2 bases and J lacks 7 bases; bases without a gene match: 4. The CDR3 has 14 amino acids, counting the end cysteine and phenylalanine. Only the CDR3 DNA stays, 42 bases, in frame from base 1.